Shown below are 24 T cell receptor beta chains from a single sample sequenced in a study of graft-versus-host responses after intestinal transplantation. This table comes from immunoSEQ multiplex PCR, and its TCRdb copy is limited to in-frame clones, with some not included. Counted here are approximately 70,000 clones, around 92% occurring once; the ten biggest clones make up 2.5%. For these TCRs, the target antigens are not known. The input for sequencing was unstimulated CD8+ T cells sorted from spleen or lymph node cells, taken before intestinal transplant. The receptors shown here come from a human donor who received an intestinal transplant.

This chain connects TRBV7-6 to TRBJ2-3, with 10 bases that match TRBD2. The CDR3 is 15 amino acids. Trimming took 5 bases from V and 5 from J; bases not matched to a gene: 7. Germline V CDR1 and CDR2: SGHVS, FNYEAQ. The CDR3 spells CASSLSGGPLDTQYF. CDR3 DNA sequence: TGTGCCAGCAGCCTTAGCGGGGGGCCATTAGATACGCAGTATTTT.

The genes are TRBV5-1 and TRBJ1-2; perhaps TRBD1 as D (5 bases). Germline-derived CDR1 and CDR2 are SGHRS and YFSETQ. This CDR3 comprises 14 residues. V lost 1 base and J 3 bases, leaving 10 bases between the germline ends. For the CDR3, the DNA is TGCGCCAGCAGCTTGTTCGACAGACACTATGGCTACACCTTC. It translates to CASSLFDRHYGYTF.

CDR3 DNA: TGTGCCAGCAGGGCCGGGGATAAAAACTACGAGCAGTACTTC. Translation: CASRAGDKNYEQYF. The rearrangement joins TRBV28 to TRBJ2-7, with D perhaps matching TRBD2 (5 bases). The CDR3 runs 14 residues. V was pared by 6 bases and J by 3 bases, with 15 bases between. CDR1 and CDR2 from the germline V gene are MDHEN and SYDVKM.

V is TRBV2 and J is TRBJ1-6, with D unresolved. From germline, CDR1 is SNHLY and CDR2 FYNNEI. The CDR3 totals 15 residues. Trimming took 2 bases from V and 6 from J, leaving 11 bases between them. In nucleotides, the CDR3 is TGTGCCAGCAGTGAATGGGTGGGCTCTAATTCACCCCTCCACTTT. This sequence encodes CASSEWVGSNSPLHF. Full variable domain (missing parts from reference TRBV2 and TRBJ1-6): EPEVTQTPSHQVTQMGQEVILRCVPISNHLYFYWYRQILGQKVEFLVSFYNNEISEKSEIFDDQFSVERPDGSNFTLKIRSTKLEDSAMYFCASSEWVGSNSPLHFGNGTRLTVT.

This chain joins TRBV7-6 and TRBJ2-7; maybe TRBD2 (6 bases). Trimming removed 2 bases from V and 5 bases from J, with 25 bases in between. CDR3 length: 18 amino acids. Germline CDR1 is SGHVS and CDR2 is FNYEAQ. The CDR3 DNA follows: TGTGCCAGCAGCTTAAAGGGAGGACCCGAGGAGGCGGTCGACGAGCAGTACTTC. Translating it yields CASSLKGGPEEAVDEQYF.

In nucleotides, the CDR3 is TGTGCCAGCAGTTTCGACCAGGCCTACGAGCAGTACTTC. It yields the protein CASSFDQAYEQYF. The V and J genes are TRBV28 and TRBJ2-7, with unresolved D. Germline assignment: CDR1 MDHEN and CDR2 SYDVKM. V was shortened by 3 bases and J by 2 bases, with 8 bases between the two germline ends. This CDR3 contains 13 residues.

This clone showed up just once. The rearrangement uses TRBV13 and TRBJ2-7, with TRBD1 matching 7 bases. CDR1 PRHDT and CDR2 FYEKMQ come from the germline V gene (reference sequence). The ends lost 5 bases at V and 2 bases at J; junction bases unmatched: 3. The CDR3 contains 13 residues. CDR3 nucleotide sequence: TGTGCCAGCAGCCTGGGACAGACCTACGAGCAGTACTTC. Residues: CASSLGQTYEQYF.

The chain links TRBV2 to TRBJ2-7, with 11 bases identical to TRBD2. The germline gives CDR1 SNHLY, CDR2 FYNNEI. V shed 6 bases and J 5 bases; nucleotides not matched to a gene: 3. There are 13 residues in the CDR3. CDR3 coding DNA: TGTGCCAGCAGGCTAGCGGGAGGCGACGAGCAGTACTTC. This sequence encodes CASRLAGGDEQYF.

The chain joins TRBV27 to TRBJ2-2; 12 bases line up with TRBD2. The ends lost 0 bases at V and 2 bases at J; junction bases unmatched: 7. This CDR3 comprises 19 residues. Germline lookup yields CDR1 MNHEY and CDR2 SMNVEV (reference sequence). DNA for the CDR3: TGTGCCAGCAGTTTATCCCCTCTAGCGGGGGGGCCCAACACCGGGGAGCTGTTTTTT. Translation gives CASSLSPLAGGPNTGELFF.

The chain uses TRBV27 and TRBJ2-1; 9 nucleotides match TRBD2. CDR1 is MNHEY and CDR2 is SMNVEV in the germline V gene (reference sequence). Unmatched junction bases numbered 18, after V lost 10 bases and J lost 8 bases. The CDR3 runs 16 residues. The CDR3 DNA reads as TGTGCCACCCTTTCGGTGGCTAGCGGGAAGGTCTATGAGCAGTTCTTC. This sequence encodes CATLSVASGKVYEQFF.

J is TRBJ1-1 and V is TRBV6-1, with 7 bases aligning to TRBD1. The CDR3 runs 16 residues. CDR1 and CDR2 from the germline V gene are MNHNS and SASEGT. Germline trimming cut 2 bases from V and 1 base from J; bases unmatched to any gene: 7. The CDR3 here is CASSESPAGGNTEAFF. The CDR3 bases are TGTGCCAGCAGTGAAAGTCCGGCAGGGGGGAACACTGAAGCTTTCTTT.

The chain joins TRBV27 to TRBJ2-7; D perhaps matches TRBD2 (6 bases). The CDR3 extends over 14 amino acids. Germline values: CDR1 MNHEY, CDR2 SMNVEV (reference sequence). The V end was cut by 6 bases, the J end by 3 bases, with 15 bases between. CDR3 in DNA: TGTGCCAGCAGCCGGAGGGGTTACTTCTACGAGCAGTACTTC. Encoded protein: CASSRRGYFYEQYF.

The chain employs TRBV28 and TRBJ1-4; 9 positions agree with TRBD1. This CDR3 has 18 residues. CDR1 is MDHEN and CDR2 is SYDVKM in the germline V gene. V lost 5 bases and J lost 4; bases outside the gene matches: 14. The CDR3 bases are TGTGCCAGCAGTCCCTTTTCCCCTCTGGACAGGGGTAATGAAAAACTGTTTTTT. Translation gives CASSPFSPLDRGNEKLFF.

The rearrangement joins TRBV28 to TRBJ1-1, with 9 positions matching TRBD1. This CDR3 is built from 18 residues. The V and J ends lost 3 bases and 1 base, in that order; junction bases with no gene match: 12. Per the germline V gene, CDR1 is MDHEN and CDR2 is SYDVKM. The CDR3 loop reads CASSFYRGPLPENTEAFF. For the CDR3, the DNA is TGTGCCAGCAGTTTCTACAGGGGGCCCCTCCCGGAGAACACTGAAGCTTTCTTT. Full variable domain (rest looked up from reference TRBV28 and TRBJ1-1): DVKVTQSSRYLVKRTGEKVFLECVQDMDHENMFWYRQDPGLGLRLIYFSYDVKMKEKGDIPEGYSVSREKKERFSLILESASTNQTSMYLCASSFYRGPLPENTEAFFGQGTRLTVV.

The V and J genes are TRBV28 and TRBJ2-7; D uncertain. The germline V gene has CDR1 MDHEN and CDR2 SYDVKM. V dropped 2 bases and J dropped 2 bases, with 10 bases sitting between them. The CDR3 runs to 14 residues. The DNA of the CDR3 is TGTGCCAGCAGTTTAGGGCACAGTCCCTACGAGCAGTACTTC. Translating it yields CASSLGHSPYEQYF.

V is TRBV27 and J is TRBJ2-1, with D maybe TRBD1 (5 bases). The V end was cut by 1 base, the J end by 4 bases, with 17 bases between. The CDR3 sequence is 17 residues long. CDR1 is MNHEY and CDR2 is SMNVEV in the germline V gene (reference sequence). The CDR3, as DNA: TGTGCCAGCAGTTTATATTCTAGGGGCATTACTTACAATGAGCAGTTCTTC. It specifies CASSLYSRGITYNEQFF.

This chain links TRBV28 with TRBJ1-4, with D unclear. Trimming shortened V by 5 bases and J by 5 bases, and 15 bases separated the two germline ends. CDR3 length: 15 amino acids. Germline lookup yields CDR1 MDHEN and CDR2 SYDVKM. The CDR3: CASSPGLLRNEKLFF. In DNA form, the CDR3 reads TGTGCCAGCAGTCCCGGGTTGCTACGAAATGAAAAACTGTTTTTT.

The genes are TRBV27 and TRBJ2-1, with TRBD1 identical over 10 bases. The CDR3 has 14 residues. Germline-derived CDR1 and CDR2 are MNHEY and SMNVEV (reference sequence). After removal of 5 bases from V and 8 bases from J, the junction contained 6 bases not matched to a gene. The CDR3 spells CASSPRTGGHEQFF. The DNA of the CDR3 is TGTGCCAGCAGTCCAAGGACAGGGGGGCATGAGCAGTTCTTC.

The V gene is TRBV27, the J gene TRBJ1-1; no clear D. Between the trimmed V and J ends, which lost 0 bases and 1 base, there was a span of 3 bases. CDR1 and CDR2 (germline): MNHEY, SMNVEV (reference sequence). This CDR3 contains 13 residues. CDR3 loop: CASSLSRNTEAFF. The CDR3 DNA follows: TGTGCCAGCAGTTTATCTAGGAACACTGAAGCTTTCTTT.

This clone occurred a few times. The chain couples TRBV6-1 to TRBJ2-1, with 11 bases aligning to TRBD2. The V segment lost 2 bases and the J segment 7 bases; nucleotides outside the gene matches: 7. CDR1 and CDR2 (germline): MNHNS, SASEGT. The CDR3 totals 16 residues. This CDR3 is CASSEIAGGGGNEQFF. CDR3 nucleotides: TGTGCCAGCAGTGAAATAGCGGGAGGGGGCGGGAATGAGCAGTTCTTC.

Here the CDR3 reads CATPPDRGTTDEQFF. The CDR3 DNA reads TGTGCCACCCCCCCGGACAGGGGGACTACGGATGAGCAGTTCTTC. The chain employs TRBV6-1 and TRBJ2-1; TRBD1 matches 10 bases. Unmatched junction bases numbered 14, after V lost 10 bases and J lost 8 bases. The CDR3 covers 15 residues. Germline loops: CDR1 MNHNS, CDR2 SASEGT.

The rearrangement links TRBV7-9 to TRBJ2-3; maybe TRBD2 (6 bases). This CDR3 is 13 amino acids long. V was cut by 5 bases and J by 6 bases, with 12 bases left in between. Germline assignment: CDR1 SEHNR and CDR2 FQNEAQ (reference sequence). CDR3 nucleotides: TGTGCCAGCAGCCTAGGGACTGCCGATACGCAGTATTTT. Residues: CASSLGTADTQYF.

The chain combines TRBV9 with TRBJ2-7; 8 bases fit TRBD2. The CDR3 loop spans 14 amino acids. CDR1 SGDLS and CDR2 YYNGEE come from the germline V gene. J lost 3 bases, V lost 6 bases, and 8 bases had no gene match. The CDR3, as DNA: TGTGCCAGCAACGTTTCCAGCGGGGGCTACGAGCAGTACTTC. Translating gives CASNVSSGGYEQYF.

The chain employs TRBV6-6 and TRBJ2-5; TRBD2 agrees at 8 bases. The V gene's germline CDR1 is MNHNY and CDR2 SVGAGI (reference sequence). There are 16 residues in the CDR3. The J segment lost 4 bases and the V segment lost 6 bases, leaving 13 bases of the junction unmatched. CDR3 in amino acids: CASSSLERERGETQYF. The CDR3 coding sequence is TGTGCCAGCAGCTCCCTTGAGCGGGAGAGGGGAGAGACCCAGTACTTC.